These T cell receptor beta chains were read from a single sample in a study of identical twins. MiXCR was run by TCRdb on the 5' RACE reads, yielding one entry per CDR3 protein. The table has 520,000 or so distinct CDR3 sequences, 20% to 25% seen once. In addition, the sample was reused for a study of T cells expressing NK-cell markers.

Sequencing was done on a sample of CD4+ T cells sorted from blood. These receptors were obtained from a woman younger than 35 in good health. Each CDR3 is given with its conserved first and last residue. D genes are given only for firm matches. Part of the rows lack a size; the others show once, few, many or a class for expanded clones.

d_call: TRBD1
j_call: TRBJ2-1
v_call: TRBV24-1
clone_size: -
cdr3_nt: TGTGCCACCAGTGACTCAGGACAGGGGGGAGACAATGAGCAGTTCTTC
cdr3_aa: CATSDSGQGGDNEQFF

d_call: -
j_call: TRBJ2-7
v_call: TRBV5-1
clone_size: -
cdr3_nt: TGCGCCAGCAGCTTGGAATGGGGGAACGAGCAGTACTTC
cdr3_aa: CASSLEWGNEQYF

d_call: -
j_call: TRBJ2-1
v_call: TRBV14
clone_size: -
cdr3_nt: TGTGCCAGCAGCCAAGATTACAATGAGCAGTTCTTC
cdr3_aa: CASSQDYNEQFF

d_call: -
j_call: TRBJ2-1
v_call: TRBV5-1
clone_size: many
cdr3_nt: TGTGCCAGCAGTTTTGGCTACAATGAGCAGTTCTTC
cdr3_aa: CASSFGYNEQFF

d_call: -
j_call: TRBJ1-1
v_call: TRBV5-1
clone_size: -
cdr3_nt: TGCGCCAGCAGCTTGTCGGGGCAGAACACTGAAGCTTTCTTT
cdr3_aa: CASSLSGQNTEAFF

d_call: -
j_call: TRBJ2-7
v_call: TRBV10-3
clone_size: -
cdr3_nt: TGTGCCATCAGTGAGTCCCGGGACTCATACGAGCAGTACTTC
cdr3_aa: CAISESRDSYEQYF

d_call: -
j_call: TRBJ2-1
v_call: TRBV3-1
clone_size: -
cdr3_nt: TGTGCCAGCAGCCAACCAGCGGATGAGCAGTTCTTC
cdr3_aa: CASSQPADEQFF

d_call: -
j_call: TRBJ2-3
v_call: TRBV5-1
clone_size: few
cdr3_nt: TGCGCCAGCAGCTTGGGAGTCAAGGTCGGAGCCTCCACAGATACGCAGTATTTT
cdr3_aa: CASSLGVKVGASTDTQYF

d_call: -
j_call: TRBJ1-4
v_call: TRBV6-1
clone_size: few
cdr3_nt: TGTGCCAGCAACAAGGGGTTTACTAATGAAAAACTGTTTTTT
cdr3_aa: CASNKGFTNEKLFF

d_call: -
j_call: TRBJ2-7
v_call: TRBV20-1
clone_size: few
cdr3_nt: TGCAGTGCTCCCCATGATAGCGGCTACGAGCAGTACTTC
cdr3_aa: CSAPHDSGYEQYF

d_call: -
j_call: TRBJ1-2
v_call: TRBV5-4
clone_size: -
cdr3_nt: TGTGCCAGCAGCTTAGATATAACAGGCCCCGAGGGTGGCTACACCTTC
cdr3_aa: CASSLDITGPEGGYTF

d_call: TRBD1
j_call: TRBJ2-7
v_call: TRBV12-3/TRBV12-4
clone_size: -
cdr3_nt: TGTGCCAGCAGTTCTCTAGAGTGGGACAGGGGCTATAACGAGCAGTACTTC
cdr3_aa: CASSSLEWDRGYNEQYF

d_call: -
j_call: TRBJ2-7
v_call: TRBV24-1
clone_size: few
cdr3_nt: TGTGCCACCAGTGATCTCTCTACTTACTACGAGCAGTACTTC
cdr3_aa: CATSDLSTYYEQYF

d_call: -
j_call: TRBJ1-2
v_call: TRBV5-1
clone_size: -
cdr3_nt: TGTGCCAGCAGCTCGGACGGAATTTATGGCTACACCTTC
cdr3_aa: CASSSDGIYGYTF

d_call: TRBD2
j_call: TRBJ2-1
v_call: TRBV5-5
clone_size: few
cdr3_nt: TGTGCCAGCAGCTTGGGGTCGTCGGGACTAGGCTACAATGAGCAGTTCTTC
cdr3_aa: CASSLGSSGLGYNEQFF

d_call: -
j_call: TRBJ2-4
v_call: TRBV5-1
clone_size: few
cdr3_nt: TGCGCCAGCAGCTTTGAAGGGCCGACCCACATTCAGTACTTC
cdr3_aa: CASSFEGPTHIQYF

d_call: TRBD2
j_call: TRBJ2-1
v_call: TRBV9
clone_size: few
cdr3_nt: TGTGCCAGCAGCGATGCGGGGGGGCCCGCTTCTGAGCAGTTCTTC
cdr3_aa: CASSDAGGPASEQFF

d_call: TRBD2
j_call: TRBJ2-7
v_call: TRBV6-5
clone_size: many
cdr3_nt: TGTGCCAGCTGTTACTCACAGCGGGGGCCCTACGAGCAGTACTTC
cdr3_aa: CASCYSQRGPYEQYF

d_call: -
j_call: TRBJ2-1
v_call: TRBV20-1
clone_size: -
cdr3_nt: TGCAGTGCTAGAGATCACTGGAACAATGAGCAGTTCTTC
cdr3_aa: CSARDHWNNEQFF

d_call: -
j_call: TRBJ1-2
v_call: TRBV24-1
clone_size: few
cdr3_nt: TGTGCCACCAGTGATGGACATTATGGCTACACCTTC
cdr3_aa: CATSDGHYGYTF

d_call: TRBD2
j_call: TRBJ2-1
v_call: TRBV5-1
clone_size: -
cdr3_nt: TGCGCCAGCAGCTTGGGGGGACTAGGAGGGGTCAATGAGCAGTTCTTC
cdr3_aa: CASSLGGLGGVNEQFF

d_call: TRBD1
j_call: TRBJ2-1
v_call: TRBV9
clone_size: -
cdr3_nt: TGTGCCAGCAGCGTAGAGGGACAGGGCCCCAATGAGCAGTTCTTC
cdr3_aa: CASSVEGQGPNEQFF

d_call: -
j_call: TRBJ1-4
v_call: TRBV20-1
clone_size: few
cdr3_nt: TGCAGTGCTAAGGGAGGAACTAATGAAAAACTGTTTTTT
cdr3_aa: CSAKGGTNEKLFF

d_call: TRBD1
j_call: TRBJ2-3
v_call: TRBV5-6
clone_size: few
cdr3_nt: TGTGCCAGCACCTTGAGGGACAGGGGCCCGGGAGATACGCAGTATTTT
cdr3_aa: CASTLRDRGPGDTQYF

d_call: TRBD2
j_call: TRBJ2-3
v_call: TRBV12-3/TRBV12-4
clone_size: few
cdr3_nt: TGTGCCAGCAGTTTGTCAGCGGGAGGAGGCGCAGATACGCAGTATTTT
cdr3_aa: CASSLSAGGGADTQYF

d_call: TRBD1
j_call: TRBJ1-2
v_call: TRBV29-1
clone_size: -
cdr3_nt: TGCAGCGTTTCCAGACCGGGACAGGGTAACTATGGCTACACCTTC
cdr3_aa: CSVSRPGQGNYGYTF

d_call: TRBD1
j_call: TRBJ2-2
v_call: TRBV12-3/TRBV12-4
clone_size: -
cdr3_nt: TGTGCCAGCACCATAGGGACAGGGGAGAACACCGGGGAGCTGTTTTTT
cdr3_aa: CASTIGTGENTGELFF

d_call: TRBD1
j_call: TRBJ1-1
v_call: TRBV6-1
clone_size: -
cdr3_nt: TGTGCCAGCAGTCGAGCATCAGGGGGCATAACTGAAGCTTTCTTT
cdr3_aa: CASSRASGGITEAFF

d_call: -
j_call: TRBJ2-1
v_call: TRBV20-1
clone_size: -
cdr3_nt: TGCAGTGCTCATATCGTAAAGGGTGATGAGCAGTTCTTC
cdr3_aa: CSAHIVKGDEQFF

d_call: -
j_call: TRBJ2-2
v_call: TRBV20-1
clone_size: few
cdr3_nt: TGCAGTGCTGCCGGGACCGATAACACCGGGGAGCTGTTTTTT
cdr3_aa: CSAAGTDNTGELFF

d_call: -
j_call: TRBJ1-6
v_call: TRBV20-1
clone_size: few
cdr3_nt: TGCAGTTCCCGGGCAGGGGCGGGATCACCCCTCCACTTT
cdr3_aa: CSSRAGAGSPLHF

d_call: -
j_call: TRBJ2-7
v_call: TRBV5-5
clone_size: few
cdr3_nt: TGTGCCAGCAGTGGCCGCCGGGACCTAGTGGCGTACGAGCAGTACTTC
cdr3_aa: CASSGRRDLVAYEQYF

d_call: TRBD1
j_call: TRBJ1-2
v_call: TRBV9
clone_size: -
cdr3_nt: TGTGCCAGCAGCTCTTCGGGACAGGGAGGTTATGGTAATGGCTACACCTTC
cdr3_aa: CASSSSGQGGYGNGYTF

d_call: TRBD1
j_call: TRBJ1-1
v_call: TRBV6-2/TRBV6-3
clone_size: many
cdr3_nt: TGTGCCAGCAATAGGGACAGGCGGACTGAAGCTTTCTTT
cdr3_aa: CASNRDRRTEAFF

d_call: TRBD2
j_call: TRBJ2-1
v_call: TRBV5-1
clone_size: many
cdr3_nt: TGTGCCAGCAGCCTTACTAGCGGCTCCTACAATGAGCAGTTCTTC
cdr3_aa: CASSLTSGSYNEQFF

d_call: -
j_call: TRBJ1-2
v_call: TRBV7-9
clone_size: -
cdr3_nt: TGTGCCAGCAGCTTAGGAGTCCGGCAGGGAGGCGGCTACACCTTC
cdr3_aa: CASSLGVRQGGGYTF

d_call: -
j_call: TRBJ1-1
v_call: TRBV20-1
clone_size: many
cdr3_nt: TGCAGTGCCAAGGTGTGGGGGACCACTGAAGCTTTCTTT
cdr3_aa: CSAKVWGTTEAFF

d_call: TRBD2
j_call: TRBJ2-7
v_call: TRBV10-3
clone_size: -
cdr3_nt: TGTGCCATCAGTGTCAAGCGGGATTCCTACGAGCAGTACTTC
cdr3_aa: CAISVKRDSYEQYF

d_call: -
j_call: TRBJ2-5
v_call: TRBV5-1
clone_size: -
cdr3_nt: TGCGCCAGCAGCGAGGACAGTTCAACCCAGTACTTC
cdr3_aa: CASSEDSSTQYF

d_call: -
j_call: TRBJ2-7
v_call: TRBV5-4
clone_size: many
cdr3_nt: TGTGCCAGCAGCGCTAGTCCGGGACAAGCCTACGAGCAGTACTTC
cdr3_aa: CASSASPGQAYEQYF

d_call: TRBD2
j_call: TRBJ2-3
v_call: TRBV11-1
clone_size: many
cdr3_nt: TGTGCCAGCAGCTTTCCCCCTCGACTAGCGGGAACTACAGATACGCAGTATTTT
cdr3_aa: CASSFPPRLAGTTDTQYF

d_call: -
j_call: TRBJ2-2
v_call: TRBV5-1
clone_size: -
cdr3_nt: TGCGCCAGCAGCTTGGATGGGGTCCCCACCGGGGAGCTGTTTTTT
cdr3_aa: CASSLDGVPTGELFF

d_call: -
j_call: TRBJ2-3
v_call: TRBV14
clone_size: -
cdr3_nt: TGTGCCAGCAGCCAAGGGGCTCAGGGTGCGCAGTATTTT
cdr3_aa: CASSQGAQGAQYF

d_call: -
j_call: TRBJ2-5
v_call: TRBV7-8
clone_size: -
cdr3_nt: TGTGCCAGCAGCTTAGCAGCTCTGCCAGAGACCCAGTACTTC
cdr3_aa: CASSLAALPETQYF

d_call: -
j_call: TRBJ1-1
v_call: TRBV5-1
clone_size: once
cdr3_nt: TGCGCCAGCAGCCCCCACAGGGACTTAGAGGACACTGAAGCTTTCTTT
cdr3_aa: CASSPHRDLEDTEAFF

d_call: -
j_call: TRBJ2-5
v_call: TRBV6-5
clone_size: few
cdr3_nt: TGTGCCAGCAGTTACTCTGTGACAGCGGAGACCCAGTACTTC
cdr3_aa: CASSYSVTAETQYF

d_call: -
j_call: TRBJ2-3
v_call: TRBV9
clone_size: few
cdr3_nt: TGTGCCAGCAGCGTAAGGGGGAGAATCACAGATACGCAGTATTTT
cdr3_aa: CASSVRGRITDTQYF

d_call: -
j_call: TRBJ1-2
v_call: TRBV20-1
clone_size: many
cdr3_nt: TGCAGTGCCGCCAGGGCGGGGGGCTACACCTTC
cdr3_aa: CSAARAGGYTF

d_call: -
j_call: TRBJ1-1
v_call: TRBV20-1
clone_size: -
cdr3_nt: TGCAGTGCTAGAGATGTGCAAGCTCGGAACACTGAAGCTTTCTTT
cdr3_aa: CSARDVQARNTEAFF

d_call: -
j_call: TRBJ2-2
v_call: TRBV21-1
clone_size: few
cdr3_nt: TGTGCCACTAAAGGGCCTTACACCGGGGAGCTGTTTTTT
cdr3_aa: CATKGPYTGELFF

d_call: -
j_call: TRBJ1-3
v_call: TRBV4-3
clone_size: few
cdr3_nt: TGCGCCAGCAGCCTCAGCCTCCCCGGGAACACCATATATTTT
cdr3_aa: CASSLSLPGNTIYF

d_call: -
j_call: TRBJ1-1
v_call: TRBV6-6
clone_size: -
cdr3_nt: TGTGCCAGCAGTTGGAGAGACACTGAAGCTTTCTTT
cdr3_aa: CASSWRDTEAFF

d_call: -
j_call: TRBJ2-5
v_call: TRBV29-1
clone_size: many
cdr3_nt: TGCAGCGTTAACGGCGGGGAGACCCAGTACTTC
cdr3_aa: CSVNGGETQYF

d_call: TRBD2
j_call: TRBJ2-3
v_call: TRBV6-5
clone_size: few
cdr3_nt: TGTGCCAGCAGTTACCTGACTAGCGGCACAGATACGCAGTATTTT
cdr3_aa: CASSYLTSGTDTQYF

d_call: -
j_call: TRBJ2-4
v_call: TRBV25-1
clone_size: -
cdr3_nt: TGTGCCAGCAGTGAAGGTGGGGCCAAAAACATTCACTACTTC
cdr3_aa: CASSEGGAKNIHYF

d_call: TRBD1
j_call: TRBJ2-1
v_call: TRBV18
clone_size: -
cdr3_nt: TGTGCCAGCTCACAAGAACAGGGGGGCTCCTACAATGAGCAGTTCTTC
cdr3_aa: CASSQEQGGSYNEQFF

d_call: -
j_call: TRBJ2-5
v_call: TRBV7-8
clone_size: -
cdr3_nt: TGTGCCAGCAGCCCGCGCTCGGCGGTAGAGACCCAGTACTTC
cdr3_aa: CASSPRSAVETQYF